This TCR beta chain was observed in a study of PD-1 blockade in classical Hodgkin lymphoma. Regarding time point: newly diagnosed, previously untreated cHL patient sample. Thawed PBMCs were the source of CD4+ T cells, purified by magnetic negative selection. Untreated, newly diagnosed classical Hodgkin lymphoma PBMCs served for comparison. Generated by immunoSEQ multiplex PCR, the TCRdb table keeps only in-frame clones and is missing some. The sample shows fewer than 40,000 clones, about 85% of them seen only once. On this clone: Its antigen is not identified.

Findings and caveats of the study: Although disease activity or prior therapy may be involved, causes of the repertoire differences remain undefined. The study reported lower baseline TCR diversity in newly diagnosed patients than in healthy donors.

Sequences were obtained from CD4+ T cells from blood. The receptor's source is a human donor with classical Hodgkin lymphoma.

The CDR3 bases are TGTGCCTGGAGTGTTATGGGGGGACCCAATCAGCCCCAGCATTTT. Its protein product is CAWSVMGGPNQPQHF. The chain links TRBV30 to TRBJ1-5, with D perhaps TRBD1 (5 bases). The V and J ends lost 0 bases and 3 bases respectively, with 12 bases between them. The germline V gene encodes CDR1 GTSNPN and CDR2 SVGIG (reference sequence). There are 15 residues in the CDR3.